The clone carrying this T cell receptor beta chain has more than one count but fewer than ten. Its specificity is unknown. Germline V gene sequence: CDR1 MNHEY, CDR2 SVGEGT. The CDR3 loop spans 12 amino acids. The ends were cut back, 0 bases at V and 10 bases at J, with 7 bases in the middle. The sample belongs to a study of T-cell reconstitution after alpha-beta-depleted transplantation in children. General study findings and limits: There were some patients whose high TCRbeta diversity at day 60 came from surviving recipient T cells and thymic progenitors.

During its preparation, the TCRbeta library received unique molecular identifiers. TCRdb called the PCR reads again in MiXCR, with one record for every CDR3 protein. The data hold about 7,900 distinct CDR3 sequences, with under 20% observed a single time. The sample in question was PBMCs, mostly from graft donor cells, obtained 60 days after TCRalphabeta/CD19-depleted stem cell transplant. The TCR originated in a girl under three years old who had a stem cell transplant for combined immunodeficiency, so the T cells may come from the graft donor. The chain links TRBV6-2 or TRBV6-3 to TRBJ2-1; weak D call: TRBD1 (5 bases). DNA for the CDR3: TGTGCCAGCAGTTACTCGAGACAGGAGCAGTTCTTC. It translates to CASSYSRQEQFF.